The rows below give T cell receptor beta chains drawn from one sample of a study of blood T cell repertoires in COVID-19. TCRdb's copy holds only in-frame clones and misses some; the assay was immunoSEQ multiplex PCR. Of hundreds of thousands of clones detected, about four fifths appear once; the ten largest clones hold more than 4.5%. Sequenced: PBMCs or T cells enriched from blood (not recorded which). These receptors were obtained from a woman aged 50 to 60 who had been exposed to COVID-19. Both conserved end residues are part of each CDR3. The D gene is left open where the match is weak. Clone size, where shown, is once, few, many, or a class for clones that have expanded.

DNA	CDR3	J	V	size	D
TGTGCCATCAGTGAGTCTGAGGGGGCCGGCAATGAGCAGTTCTTC	CAISESEGAGNEQFF	TRBJ2-1	TRBV10-3	-	TRBD1
TGCGCCAGCAGCTTGGAGCGGACAGGAACTGAAGCTTTCTTT	CASSLERTGTEAFF	TRBJ1-1	TRBV5-1	-	TRBD1
TGCGCCAGCAGCCAATCGGTTCGCGCCACAGATACGCAGTATTTT	CASSQSVRATDTQYF	TRBJ2-3	TRBV4-3	once	-
TGTGCCAGCAGCCAAGAGCGTAGACTAGCGGGGGGAGATACGCAGTATTTT	CASSQERRLAGGDTQYF	TRBJ2-3	TRBV3-1/TRBV3-2	once	TRBD2
TGTGCCAGTAGTTCTGAGGGACAGGGGGCCGGCTACACCTTC	CASSSEGQGAGYTF	TRBJ1-2	TRBV19	-	TRBD1
TGTGCCAGCAGCAACCAGGACTGGTATGGCTACACCTTC	CASSNQDWYGYTF	TRBJ1-2	TRBV12-3/TRBV12-4	-	-
TGTGCCAGCAGTTACCGGGGGGGAACCGGGGAGCTGTTTTTT	CASSYRGGTGELFF	TRBJ2-2	TRBV6-5	once	TRBD2
TGTGCCAGCAGCTCCCGGGACTACACAGATACGCAGTATTTT	CASSSRDYTDTQYF	TRBJ2-3	TRBV7-2	-	TRBD2
TGTGCCAGCAGCCCAACAGATACGCAGTATTTT	CASSPTDTQYF	TRBJ2-3	TRBV7-9	-	-
TGTGCTAGTGGTTTGGTCTTGCTAGCAGGGAACACCGGGGAGCTGTTTTTT	CASGLVLLAGNTGELFF	TRBJ2-2	TRBV12-5	-	-
TGTGCCATCCCACAGGGTGGCAATCAGCCCCAGCATTTT	CAIPQGGNQPQHF	TRBJ1-5	TRBV10-3	-	-
TGTGCCAGCAGTTTGACAGGGCTAGGCGGCTACACCTTC	CASSLTGLGGYTF	TRBJ1-2	TRBV28	-	TRBD1
TGTGCCAGCAGGGACAGGGACTTGGAGGGCTACACCTTC	CASRDRDLEGYTF	TRBJ1-2	TRBV6-5	-	TRBD1
TGTGCCAGCAGCTTAGGGGGACAGGGGGCCCTGGCGGGTGAAGCTTTCTTT	CASSLGGQGALAGEAFF	TRBJ1-1	TRBV7-2	few	TRBD1
TGTGCCAGCCGGGGAGGGGGAGGGCCCCAGCATTTT	CASRGGGGPQHF	TRBJ1-5	TRBV6-5	-	-
TGTGCCAGCCTCGGACTAGCGGCAGGGGAGACCCAGTACTTC	CASLGLAAGETQYF	TRBJ2-5	TRBV3-1/TRBV3-2	-	TRBD2
TGCAGCGTAGAGGGTTTACTAAACACTGAAGCTTTCTTT	CSVEGLLNTEAFF	TRBJ1-1	TRBV29-1	-	-
TGTGCCAGCGAGGGTTACGAGCAGTACTTC	CASEGYEQYF	TRBJ2-7	TRBV6-5	-	-
TGTGCCACGTCTGGTAATACCAGGGGGTGGACCAATCAGCCCCAGCATTTT	CATSGNTRGWTNQPQHF	TRBJ1-5	TRBV28	-	TRBD1
TGCGCCAGCAGCCAAGATGAGATGGGGAGGGCGCGAGGCTACACCTTC	CASSQDEMGRARGYTF	TRBJ1-2	TRBV4-1	-	-
TGTGCCAGTAGTATAAGTCCCGGACAGGGTGATGAAAAACTGTTTTTT	CASSISPGQGDEKLFF	TRBJ1-4	TRBV19	-	TRBD1
TGTGCCAGCAGCTTCTCCGGGGGGGCGAACACTGAAGCTTTCTTT	CASSFSGGANTEAFF	TRBJ1-1	TRBV9	-	-
TGTGCCAGCAGCTTAGCGGGGACACGTAATCAGCCCCAGCATTTT	CASSLAGTRNQPQHF	TRBJ1-5	TRBV7-8	-	-
TGTGCCAGCAGCGTAGGTCCTACAGGGGGAACCAATGAGCAGTTCTTC	CASSVGPTGGTNEQFF	TRBJ2-1	TRBV9	-	TRBD1
TGTGCCAGCAGCTCTATGGCGGCCGGGGAGCTGTTTTTT	CASSSMAAGELFF	TRBJ2-2	TRBV7-3	-	-
TGTGCCAGCAGTCGGAACAGGTATGAAGCTTTCTTT	CASSRNRYEAFF	TRBJ1-1	TRBV28	-	-
TGCGCCAGCAGCCAAGAGTCAGGGGTAGGAGAAAAACTGTTTTTT	CASSQESGVGEKLFF	TRBJ1-4	TRBV4-3	-	-
TGCGCCAGCAGCCGGCGTCTGGGACAGGGAGGCGGGAGCAATCAGCCCCAGCATTTT	CASSRRLGQGGGSNQPQHF	TRBJ1-5	TRBV4-3	-	TRBD1
TGTGCAAGTCGCTTCCCCTCCCGGCGACAGGGGGTCGAGACCCAGTACTTC	CASRFPSRRQGVETQYF	TRBJ2-5	TRBV12-2	once	-
TGTGCCAGCAGCCGGACAGGGGGGGACTACGAGCAGTACTTC	CASSRTGGDYEQYF	TRBJ2-7	TRBV7-9	few	TRBD1
TGCAGCGTTGTATCCACCGCGGGGGAGCCCCAGCATTTT	CSVVSTAGEPQHF	TRBJ1-5	TRBV29-1	-	-
TGCGCCAGCAGCTGGGGACAGGGATCGGCTGAAGCTTTCTTT	CASSWGQGSAEAFF	TRBJ1-1	TRBV5-1	-	TRBD1
TGTGCCAGCTCCCTACAGGACTATGGCTACACCTTC	CASSLQDYGYTF	TRBJ1-2	TRBV2	few	-
TGCGCCAGCAGCTTGCGGGGGTCTGGAAACACCATATATTTT	CASSLRGSGNTIYF	TRBJ1-3	TRBV5-1	-	-
TGTGCCAGCAGGGCCTCGGGGAGGGAGACCCAGTACTTC	CASRASGRETQYF	TRBJ2-5	TRBV6-5	-	-
TGTGCCAGCAGCTTGTACAGGGGCATGGGCACCGGGGAGCTGTTTTTT	CASSLYRGMGTGELFF	TRBJ2-2	TRBV5-6	few	TRBD1
TGTGCCAGTAAGGGGGCCTCGTCTAACTATGGCTACACCTTC	CASKGASSNYGYTF	TRBJ1-2	TRBV19	few	TRBD1
TGTGCCAGCAGCGTAGACGGAAACATTCAGTACTTC	CASSVDGNIQYF	TRBJ2-4	TRBV9	-	-
TGTGCCAGCAGCTCATGGGAGGGGGCTTTCTTT	CASSSWEGAFF	TRBJ1-1	TRBV13	-	-
TGTGCCAGCAGTGAACCTTACAATGAGCAGTTCTTC	CASSEPYNEQFF	TRBJ2-1	TRBV2	-	-
TGTGCCCCCTCAAGGACAGCGAACACTGAAGCTTTCTTT	CAPSRTANTEAFF	TRBJ1-1	TRBV24-1	-	-
TGTGCCAGCAGGATGGCGGGGGGGCCAGCACTAGAGCAGTACTTC	CASRMAGGPALEQYF	TRBJ2-7	TRBV13	-	TRBD2
TGTGCCAGCAGTGAAGTCGGCAGGGGGAACACTGAAGCTTTCTTT	CASSEVGRGNTEAFF	TRBJ1-1	TRBV2	once	-
TGTGCCACCAGTGAGACTAGATCCGGGGAGCTGTTTTTT	CATSETRSGELFF	TRBJ2-2	TRBV24-1	-	-
TGCGCCAGCAGCTCCGGACTAGCGGGGGGGGCGGAGCAGTTCTTC	CASSSGLAGGAEQFF	TRBJ2-1	TRBV5-1	-	TRBD2
TGTGCCAGCAGCTTAGCTGGGCGGGACTATGGCTACACCTTC	CASSLAGRDYGYTF	TRBJ1-2	TRBV7-8	-	-
TGTGCCAGCAGCTTCGGTGGAGGGGATGAGCAGTTCTTC	CASSFGGGDEQFF	TRBJ2-1	TRBV7-2	-	-